This entry describes one T cell receptor (beta chain). It has no known antigen specificity. Base qualities are not provided; no much larger clone lies one nucleotide away. The cohort comprised 550 to 700 healthy bone marrow donors. All cohort members were sampled while nominally healthy, although unrecorded immune exposures were likely present. The donor was CMV seropositive and belonged to the group of 250 to 300 seropositive cohort members. Each donor provided a peripheral blood sample, and peripheral blood mononuclear cells were used for TCR beta sequencing. Genomic DNA extraction from the blood cell samples was performed with the Qiagen DNeasy Blood Extraction Kit. The data derive from a study of cytomegalovirus exposure and HLA in healthy donors (TCRdb year 2017). Notes on the research overall: An earlier analysis of 587 of the donors reported approximately 280 Gb of sequence data and 95 million to 140 million unique TCR beta sequences obtained from approximately 180 million T cells. An early release that covered more than 550 HLA-typed donors contained approximately 300 gigabases of sequencing data and 65 million to 100 million unique TCR sequences. Of the roughly 420 genotyped donors, roughly 76% were placed in the genetic ancestry cluster associated with self-reported Caucasian donors. The study was designed to test whether signatures of past pathogen exposure could be identified by cataloging public T cell receptors. The T cell repertoires of 666 subjects were profiled by immunosequencing and related to cytomegalovirus serostatus. Besides the first cohort of approximately 710 subjects, a separate validation cohort made up of 120 different subjects was used. The study combined high-throughput TCR immunosequencing, statistical association of individual TCRs with disease status, and machine learning to predict cytomegalovirus infection status. A later analysis re-examined previously published TCR beta repertoires from 500 to 700 donors and added high-resolution HLA genotyping to investigate patterns of TCR occurrence. Rather than drawing on any new phenotypic data, the later analysis identified candidate immune exposures from TCR beta sequences and the way those sequences occurred across donors. An earlier analysis of 450 to 750 of the donors used high-throughput TCR beta sequencing to judge whether each TCR beta V gene segment behaved as functional or pseudogenic. Donor age, sex, ethnicity and CMV serostatus were compiled together with the repertoire data. Genome-wide SNP genotypes for about three fifths of the 666 donors were used in a later genetic analysis, which treated that subset as a discovery cohort. All discovery cohort repertoires had been generated on a single sequencing platform. Both class I and class II loci were covered by HLA typing, at four-digit resolution. Typing coverage varied by locus: 629-630 donors for A, B, C, DRB1 and DQB1; approximately 500 for DQA1; about 570 for DPA1; more than 450 for DPB1. Because of strong linkage in the cohort, 4 to 6 DR-DQ haplotypes were treated as single units for association and clustering. Among around 400 genotyped donors of the cohort, an average of around 240,000 unique TCR beta nucleotide sequences were sequenced per donor, about a sixth of them non-productive. Overall study outcomes, separate from this receptor: Linkage disequilibrium might explain the correlated functional status among segregating V segments, but an unknown experimental factor could not be excluded. In vitro tests confirmed that a few of the cytomegalovirus-associated TCR beta chains recognize cytomegalovirus antigens. The authors suggested that the approach could potentially be extended to other disease states and immunological phenotypes. According to a later analysis, most CMV-associated TCR beta chains appeared to be HLA-restricted, and the HLA associations seemed to be driven largely by CMV exposure. An earlier analysis of 450 to 750 of the donors showed that most TCR beta V segments appeared in productive rearrangements either about 87% or about 30% of the time, which broadly matched IMGT annotations. A further reported finding was that TCR beta sequences accurately predicted the HLA-A and HLA-B alleles for most subjects in the first cohort. While some public TCRs were present in many individuals, most TCR sequences turned up only very rarely across donors. The classifier was reported to diagnose cytomegalovirus status with high specificity and sensitivity in both the original cohort and the validation cohort. In a later analysis, the rate of TCR association differed among HLA loci, with DRB1 alleles having the most associated TCRs and HLA-C alleles having the fewest. Assigning TCR associations to individual alleles was difficult when HLA alleles, especially DR and DQ, strongly co-occurred. A cluster of highly shared sequence variants was judged likely to represent a technical artifact of the sequencing pipeline. An association between a missense DCLRE1C variant and V-gene and J-gene trimming of TCR beta chains was found in a later genetic analysis and replicated in an independent cohort. Because counts were too low, seventeen rarely observed V segments, including chromosome 9 orphons, were left out of the earlier analysis of some 600 of the donors. A later genetic analysis reported fewer N-insertions in productive TCRs among donors in an Asian-associated ancestry cluster than the roughly 700-donor mean. Because HLA typing was missing for some donors at each locus, association tests included only the typed subset. The only immune exposure information available for the cohort was CMV serostatus. Some IMGT-functional V segments, including TRBV6-2 and TRBV6-3, could not be told apart with the 87-base-pair reads, so those segments were excluded. Presence/absence analyses assumed roughly uniform sequencing depth across donors, an assumption that may not hold. In a later analysis, some 18,000 TCR beta sequences were associated with specific HLA alleles at a false discovery rate of 0.05. The study gave a list of about 170 TCR beta chains associated with cytomegalovirus. Compared with equally common non-associated chains, HLA-associated TCR beta chains in a later analysis were more clonally expanded and had lower generation probabilities. In a later analysis, several top co-occurrence clusters were reported to appear linked to parvovirus B19, influenza, CMV and Epstein-Barr virus. Only TCR beta chains were sequenced in this cohort, and the absence of alpha or paired-chain data limited detectable features.

The protocol used for the library was the immunoSEQ multiplex PCR assay. For the multiplex PCR, a mixture combining 60 forward primers for TCR Vbeta segments and 13 reverse primers for TCR Jbeta segments was used. Amplification of the CDR3 region of rearranged TCR beta genes was performed with a multiplex PCR assay on genomic DNA. The Illumina HiSeq System was used to sequence the amplified TCR beta libraries as 87-base-pair reads. From the authors' description of their analysis: A later analysis tallied around 82 million unique TCR beta chains across the 650 to 750 repertoires, and about 12 million of those chains were shared by two or more donors. To remove PCR and sequencing errors, raw reads were error-corrected and collapsed into unique sequences using a nearest-neighbor algorithm that merged closely related sequences. To assign V, D and J gene segments, CDR3 sequences were aligned to IMGT reference sequences. Each retained sequence needed at least a six-nucleotide match to both a V gene segment and a J gene segment. A rearrangement counted as productive if the CDR3 had no stop codons and remained in frame with V and J, and every other rearrangement counted as non-productive. CDR3 was defined according to IMGT convention as the region running from the second conserved V-encoded cysteine to the conserved J-encoded phenylalanine. Sequences without an unambiguous match to a single V gene segment were excluded from the earlier analysis of about 640 of the donors. In an earlier analysis of some 590 of the donors, a V segment was called functional when productive rearrangements were above 56.7%, and segregating when the standard deviation between donors exceeded 5%. A statistical classification framework was developed to diagnose cytomegalovirus status using the catalog of TCR beta chain sequences. In a later analysis, V and J genes were assigned by comparing TCR nucleotide sequences against IMGT/GENE-DB human TR gene sequences. The TCRdist pipeline was used in a later analysis to assign CDR3 sequences and most-parsimonious VDJ recombination scenarios. In a later analysis, each TCR beta chain was defined by its CDR3 amino acid sequence together with its V-gene family, and reads lacking a unique V-gene family were excluded. A later analysis removed nearly 600 highly shared, low-generation-probability nucleotide sequences to deal with suspected cross-contamination and a sequencing artifact. For each public chain, a later analysis derived a clonal expansion index from normalized ranks of inferred template counts within each repertoire. In a later analysis, generation probabilities were computed using a VDJ recombination model fitted to out-of-frame rearrangements, and the results were checked against IGoR. Hypergeometric tests were used in a later analysis to score TCR-TCR, TCR-HLA and TCR-CMV co-occurrence, with a repertoire-size bias correction applied to the TCR pairs. To estimate false discovery rates, a later analysis permuted the HLA or CMV assignments 20 times. In a later analysis, co-occurring TCRs were grouped using DBSCAN, with TCRdist sequence similarity added in when clustering inside HLA-allele-positive subsets. Co-occurrence clustering excluded repertoires with fewer than 30,000 or more than 120,000 public chains, plus five with anomalous nucleotide sharing. TCRdb obtained this table from immuneACCESS and retained in-frame rearrangements with V and J assigned. These tables miss some clones; where compared with another copy, unresolved V genes account for less than half of the shortfall, and the remainder is unexplained. The V and J calls and the clone size are those of that table, but D and trimming were determined from the DNA. Recorded for this sample are about 130,000 clones; just over 70% of them occurred a single time. The top ten clones comprise 2.6% of the sample.

From a lookup of the germline V gene, CDR1 and CDR2 are MGHDK and SYGVNS. The CDR3 numbers 15 residues from cysteine through phenylalanine. Kept here is only the CDR3 DNA, which spans 45 bases and is read in frame from base 1. Relative to germline, V is 0 bases shorter and J is 6 bases shorter, with 11 bases between their ends. This sequence was found in a woman aged 60-70 years in good health and CMV-seropositive. Recombination connected TRBV25-1 to TRBJ1-4, with TRBD1 tentatively as D gene (6 bases match). The sequenced sample was PBMCs. The sequence in DNA is TGTGCCAGCAGTGAATACAGGGGCCGGGATGAAAAACTGTTTTTT. The resulting protein is CASSEYRGRDEKLFF.